Here is one T cell receptor beta chain with its context. This entry comes from a study of blood T cell repertoires in COVID-19. Germline CDR1 GTSNPN, CDR2 SVGIG (reference sequence). The ends were cut back, 0 bases at V and 11 bases at J, with 13 bases in the middle. This CDR3 region has 12 residues. In the original workflow: Researchers report that nucleated cell counts were estimated from reference gene primer amplification. Assay used: immunoSEQ multiplex PCR; TCRdb lists only in-frame clones, some missing. That table furnishes V, J and clone size, whereas the DNA furnished D and trimming. Here the sample spans roughly 140,000 clones, approximately 90% being singletons.

The rearrangement joins TRBV30 to TRBJ1-1, with D possibly matching TRBD1 (5 bases). The specimen was peripheral blood. This receptor was identified in a woman aged 40 to 55 with acute or convalescent COVID-19. CDR3 DNA: TGTGCCTGGAGTGTAGGGGCGTCACGGGCTTTCTTT. This translates into CAWSVGASRAFF.